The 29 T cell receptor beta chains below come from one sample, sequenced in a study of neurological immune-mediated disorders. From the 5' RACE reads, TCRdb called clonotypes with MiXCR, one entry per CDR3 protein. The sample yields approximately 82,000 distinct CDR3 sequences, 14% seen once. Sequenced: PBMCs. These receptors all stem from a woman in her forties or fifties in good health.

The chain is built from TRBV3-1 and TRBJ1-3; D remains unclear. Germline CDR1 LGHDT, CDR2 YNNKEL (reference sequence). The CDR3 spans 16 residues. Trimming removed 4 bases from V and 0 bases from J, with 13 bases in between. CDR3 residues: CASSPREGNSGNTIYF. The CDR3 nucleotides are TGTGCCAGCAGCCCTCGAGAGGGTAACTCTGGAAACACCATATATTTT.

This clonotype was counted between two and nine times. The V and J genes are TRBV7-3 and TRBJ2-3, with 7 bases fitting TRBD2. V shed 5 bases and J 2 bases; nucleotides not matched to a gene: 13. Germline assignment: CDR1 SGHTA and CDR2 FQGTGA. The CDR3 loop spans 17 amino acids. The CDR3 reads CASSRRGSSGSTDTQYF. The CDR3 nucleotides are TGTGCCAGCAGCCGAAGAGGTTCTAGCGGCTCCACAGATACGCAGTATTTT.

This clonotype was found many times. The CDR3 protein is CASSSLARGYQETQYF. The CDR3 DNA follows: TGTGCCAGCAGCTCGCTTGCCCGGGGGTACCAAGAGACCCAGTACTTC. The chain uses TRBV7-2 and TRBJ2-5; weak D call: TRBD2 (6 bases). Germline V gene sequence: CDR1 SGHTA, CDR2 FQGNSA. CDR3 length equals 16 residues. V was clipped by 4 bases and J by 0 bases, with 15 bases between them.

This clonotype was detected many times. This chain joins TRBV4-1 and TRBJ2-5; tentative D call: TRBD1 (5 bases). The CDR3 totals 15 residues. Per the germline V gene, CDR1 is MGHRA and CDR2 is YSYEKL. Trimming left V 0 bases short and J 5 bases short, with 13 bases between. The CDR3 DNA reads TGCGCCAGCAGCCAAGACCCCAGGGCTGGGGAGACCCAGTACTTC. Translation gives CASSQDPRAGETQYF.

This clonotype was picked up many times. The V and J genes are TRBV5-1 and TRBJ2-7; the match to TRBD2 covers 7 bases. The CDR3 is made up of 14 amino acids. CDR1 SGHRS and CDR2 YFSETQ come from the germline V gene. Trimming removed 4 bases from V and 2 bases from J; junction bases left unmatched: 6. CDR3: CASSTRTSTYEQYF. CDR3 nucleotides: TGCGCCAGCAGCACCCGGACTAGTACCTACGAGCAGTACTTC.

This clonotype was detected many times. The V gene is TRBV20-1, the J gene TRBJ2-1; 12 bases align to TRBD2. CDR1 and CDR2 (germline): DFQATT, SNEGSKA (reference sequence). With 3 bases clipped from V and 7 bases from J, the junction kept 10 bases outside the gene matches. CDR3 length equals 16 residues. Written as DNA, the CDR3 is TGCAGTGCTAGTGGGCCTAGCGGGAGGGCAGTGAATGAGCAGTTCTTC. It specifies CSASGPSGRAVNEQFF.

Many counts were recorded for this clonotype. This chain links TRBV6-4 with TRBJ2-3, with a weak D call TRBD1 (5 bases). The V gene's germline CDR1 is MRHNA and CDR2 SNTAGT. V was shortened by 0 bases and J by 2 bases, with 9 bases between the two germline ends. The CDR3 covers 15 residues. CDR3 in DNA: TGTGCCAGCAGTGACTCAGGGGTGAACACAGATACGCAGTATTTT. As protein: CASSDSGVNTDTQYF.

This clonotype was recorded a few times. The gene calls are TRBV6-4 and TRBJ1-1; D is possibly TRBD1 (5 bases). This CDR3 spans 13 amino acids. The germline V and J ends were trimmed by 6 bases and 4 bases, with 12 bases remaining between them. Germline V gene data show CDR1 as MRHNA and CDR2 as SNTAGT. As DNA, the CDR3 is TGTGCCAGCAGCCATAGAGGGGCCACTGAAGCTTTCTTT. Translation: CASSHRGATEAFF.

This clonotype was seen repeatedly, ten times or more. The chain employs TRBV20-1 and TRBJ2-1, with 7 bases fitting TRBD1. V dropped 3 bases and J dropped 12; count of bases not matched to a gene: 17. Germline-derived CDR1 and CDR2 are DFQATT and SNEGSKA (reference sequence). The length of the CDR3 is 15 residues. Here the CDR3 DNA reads TGCAGTGCTAGCAGAGTCAGGGACAGCACTCCGGGGCAGTTCTTC. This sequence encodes CSASRVRDSTPGQFF.

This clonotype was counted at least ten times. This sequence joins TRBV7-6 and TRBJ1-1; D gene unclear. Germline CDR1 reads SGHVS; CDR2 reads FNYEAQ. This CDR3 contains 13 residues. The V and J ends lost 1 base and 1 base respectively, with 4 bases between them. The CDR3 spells CASSLVANTEAFF. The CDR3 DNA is TGTGCCAGCAGCTTAGTAGCGAACACTGAAGCTTTCTTT.

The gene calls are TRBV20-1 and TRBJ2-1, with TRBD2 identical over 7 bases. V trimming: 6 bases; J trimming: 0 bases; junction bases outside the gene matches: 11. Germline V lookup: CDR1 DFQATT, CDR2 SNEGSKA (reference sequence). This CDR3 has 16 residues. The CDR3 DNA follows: TGCAGTGCCACCCACGCTAGCGGAAGCTCCTACAATGAGCAGTTCTTC. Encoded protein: CSATHASGSSYNEQFF.

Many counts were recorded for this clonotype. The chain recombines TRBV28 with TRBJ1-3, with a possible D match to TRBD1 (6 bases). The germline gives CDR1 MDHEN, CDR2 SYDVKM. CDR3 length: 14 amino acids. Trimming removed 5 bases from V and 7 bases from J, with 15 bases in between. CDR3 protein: CASSDGTKRNTIYF. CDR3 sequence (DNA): TGTGCCAGCAGTGATGGGACAAAGCGGAACACCATATATTTT.

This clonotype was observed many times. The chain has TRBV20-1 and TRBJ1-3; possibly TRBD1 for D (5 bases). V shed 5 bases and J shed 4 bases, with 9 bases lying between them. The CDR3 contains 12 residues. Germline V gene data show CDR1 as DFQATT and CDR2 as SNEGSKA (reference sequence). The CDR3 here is CSARGVGNTIYF. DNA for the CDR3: TGCAGTGCTCGAGGGGTCGGAAACACCATATATTTT.

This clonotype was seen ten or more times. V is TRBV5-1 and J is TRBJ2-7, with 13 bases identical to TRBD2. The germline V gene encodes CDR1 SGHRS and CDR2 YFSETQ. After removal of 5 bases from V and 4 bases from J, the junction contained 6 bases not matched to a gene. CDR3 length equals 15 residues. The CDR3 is CASRSGTSGNYEQYF. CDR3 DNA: TGCGCCAGCAGATCGGGGACTAGCGGGAATTACGAGCAGTACTTC.

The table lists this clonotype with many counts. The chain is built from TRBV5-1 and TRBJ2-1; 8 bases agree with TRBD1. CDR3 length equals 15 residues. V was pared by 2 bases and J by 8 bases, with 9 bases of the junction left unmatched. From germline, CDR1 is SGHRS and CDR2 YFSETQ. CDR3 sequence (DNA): TGCGCCAGCAGCTTTTCGGACAGGGTTGTCCATGAGCAGTTCTTC. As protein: CASSFSDRVVHEQFF. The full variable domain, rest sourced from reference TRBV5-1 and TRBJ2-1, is KAGVTQTPRYLIKTRGQQVTLSCSPISGHRSVSWYQQTPGQGLQFLFEYFSETQRNKGNFPGRFSGRQFSNSRSEMNVSTLELGDSALYLCASSFSDRVVHEQFFGPGTRLTVL.

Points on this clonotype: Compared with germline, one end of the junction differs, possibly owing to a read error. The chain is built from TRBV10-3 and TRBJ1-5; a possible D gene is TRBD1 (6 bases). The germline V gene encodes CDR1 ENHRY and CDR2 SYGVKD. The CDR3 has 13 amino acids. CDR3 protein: CAIRDSRNQPQRF. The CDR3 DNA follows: TGTGCCATCAGGGACAGTAGAAATCAGCCCCAGCGTTTT.

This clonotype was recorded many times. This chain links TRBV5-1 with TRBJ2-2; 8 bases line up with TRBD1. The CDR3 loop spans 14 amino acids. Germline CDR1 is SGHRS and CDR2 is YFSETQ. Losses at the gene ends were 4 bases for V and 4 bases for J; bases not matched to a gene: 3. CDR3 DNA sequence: TGCGCCAGCAGCAGAGACAGGGGCACCGGGGAGCTGTTTTTT. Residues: CASSRDRGTGELFF.

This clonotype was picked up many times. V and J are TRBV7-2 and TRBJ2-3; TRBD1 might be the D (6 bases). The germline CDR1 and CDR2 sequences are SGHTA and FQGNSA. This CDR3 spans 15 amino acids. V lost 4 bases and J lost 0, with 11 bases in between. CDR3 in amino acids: CASSYSQGSTDTQYF. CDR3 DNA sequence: TGTGCCAGCAGCTATTCACAGGGCAGCACAGATACGCAGTATTTT.

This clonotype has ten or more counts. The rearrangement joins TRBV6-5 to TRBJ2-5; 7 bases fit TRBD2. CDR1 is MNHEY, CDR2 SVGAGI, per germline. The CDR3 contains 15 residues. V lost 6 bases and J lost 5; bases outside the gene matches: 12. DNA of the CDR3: TGTGCCAGCAGAGCAACTAGCGTCCGGAGCGAGACCCAGTACTTC. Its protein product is CASRATSVRSETQYF.

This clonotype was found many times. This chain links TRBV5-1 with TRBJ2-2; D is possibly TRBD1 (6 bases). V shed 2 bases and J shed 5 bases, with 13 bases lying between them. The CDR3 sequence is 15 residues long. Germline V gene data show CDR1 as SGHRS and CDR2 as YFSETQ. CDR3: CASSLSRGQTGELFF. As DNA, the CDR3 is TGCGCCAGCAGCTTAAGCAGGGGCCAGACCGGGGAGCTGTTTTTT.

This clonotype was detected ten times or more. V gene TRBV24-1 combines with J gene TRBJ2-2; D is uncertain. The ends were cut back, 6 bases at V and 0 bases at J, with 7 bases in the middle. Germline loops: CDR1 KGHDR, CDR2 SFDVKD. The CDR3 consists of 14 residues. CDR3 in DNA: TGTGCCACCAGTTTGGCGACGAACACCGGGGAGCTGTTTTTT. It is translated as CATSLATNTGELFF.

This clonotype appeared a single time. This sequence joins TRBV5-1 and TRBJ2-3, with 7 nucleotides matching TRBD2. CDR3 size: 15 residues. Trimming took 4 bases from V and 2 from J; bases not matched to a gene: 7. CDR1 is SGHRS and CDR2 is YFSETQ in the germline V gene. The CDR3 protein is CASSPLGTNTDTQYF. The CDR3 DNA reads TGCGCCAGCAGCCCGCTGGGGACTAACACAGATACGCAGTATTTT. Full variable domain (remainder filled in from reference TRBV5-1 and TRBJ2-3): KAGVTQTPRYLIKTRGQQVTLSCSPISGHRSVSWYQQTPGQGLQFLFEYFSETQRNKGNFPGRFSGRQFSNSRSEMNVSTLELGDSALYLCASSPLGTNTDTQYFGPGTRLTVL.

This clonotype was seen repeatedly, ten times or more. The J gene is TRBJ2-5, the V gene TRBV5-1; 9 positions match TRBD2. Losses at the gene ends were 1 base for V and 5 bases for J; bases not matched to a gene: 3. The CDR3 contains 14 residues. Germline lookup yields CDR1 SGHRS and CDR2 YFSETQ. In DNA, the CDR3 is TGCGCCAGCAGCTTGTTAGCGGGGGATGAGACCCAGTACTTC. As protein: CASSLLAGDETQYF.

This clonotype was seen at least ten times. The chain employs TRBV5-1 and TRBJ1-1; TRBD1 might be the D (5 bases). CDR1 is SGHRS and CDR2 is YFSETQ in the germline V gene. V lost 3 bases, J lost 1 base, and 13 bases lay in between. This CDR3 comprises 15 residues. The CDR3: CASSSLTVGNTEAFF. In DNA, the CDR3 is TGCGCCAGCAGCTCATTGACAGTAGGGAACACTGAAGCTTTCTTT.

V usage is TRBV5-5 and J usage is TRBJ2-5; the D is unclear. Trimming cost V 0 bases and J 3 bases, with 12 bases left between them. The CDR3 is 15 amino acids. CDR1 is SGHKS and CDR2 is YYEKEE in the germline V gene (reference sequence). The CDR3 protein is CASSLDARAEETQYF. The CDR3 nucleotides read TGTGCCAGCAGCTTGGACGCCCGGGCAGAAGAGACCCAGTACTTC. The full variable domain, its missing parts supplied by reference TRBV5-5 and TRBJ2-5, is DAGVTQSPTHLIKTRGQQVTLRCSPISGHKSVSWYQQVLGQGPQFIFQYYEKEERGRGNFPDRFSARQFPNYSSELNVNALLLGDSALYLCASSLDARAEETQYFGPGTRLLVL.

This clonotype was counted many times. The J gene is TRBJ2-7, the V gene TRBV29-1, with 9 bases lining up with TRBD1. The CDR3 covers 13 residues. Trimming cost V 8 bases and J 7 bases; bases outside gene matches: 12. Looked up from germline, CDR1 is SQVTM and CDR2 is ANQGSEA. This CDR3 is CSIKRTGDGEQYF. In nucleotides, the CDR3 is TGCAGCATAAAGAGGACAGGGGATGGGGAGCAGTACTTC.

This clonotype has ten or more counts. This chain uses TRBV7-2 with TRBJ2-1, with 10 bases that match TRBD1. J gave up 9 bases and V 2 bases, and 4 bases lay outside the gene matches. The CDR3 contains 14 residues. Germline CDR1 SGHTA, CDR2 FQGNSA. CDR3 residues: CASSLWGQGIEQFF. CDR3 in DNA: TGTGCCAGCAGCTTATGGGGACAGGGGATTGAGCAGTTCTTC.

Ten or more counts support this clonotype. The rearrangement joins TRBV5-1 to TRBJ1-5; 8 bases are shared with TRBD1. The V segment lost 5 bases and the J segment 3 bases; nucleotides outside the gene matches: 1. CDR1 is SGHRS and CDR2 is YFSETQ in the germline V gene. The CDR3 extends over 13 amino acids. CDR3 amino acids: CASRTGDNQPQHF. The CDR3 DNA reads TGCGCCAGCAGGACAGGGGACAATCAGCCCCAGCATTTT.

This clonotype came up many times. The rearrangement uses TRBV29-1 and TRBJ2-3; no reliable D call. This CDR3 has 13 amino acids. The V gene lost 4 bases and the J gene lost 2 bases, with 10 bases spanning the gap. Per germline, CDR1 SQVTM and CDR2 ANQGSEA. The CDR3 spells CSVAGTYTDTQYF. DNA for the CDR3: TGCAGCGTTGCGGGCACCTACACAGATACGCAGTATTTT.